This T cell receptor beta chain was sequenced during a study of regulatory T cells. Notes on this clone: Antigen unknown.

All CD3G-deficient patients showed autoimmunity, more severe in two. At testing, patients were 2 to 39 years old, with reduced naive and increased memory T-cell proportions. Regulatory (CD25-high CD127-low) and conventional (CD25-low CD127-high) CD4+ T cells were sorted separately. The study, taken as a whole, reports: In CD3G-deficient patients, conventional CD4+ T cells were enriched for hydrophobic CDR3 residues at positions 6 and 7.

The PCR used 52 TRBV and 13 TRBJ primers. Sequenced by immunoSEQ multiplex PCR; TCRdb stores in-frame clones only, minus some. This table has roughly 32,000 clones, approximately 91% appearing once. CDR1 and CDR2 (germline): SGHRS, YFSETQ. V shed 4 bases and J shed 7 bases, with 9 bases lying between them. CDR3 length: 12 residues. The sample consisted of conventional CD4+ T cells sorted from blood. The TCR was taken from a person under 30 with CD3G deficiency. The rearrangement links TRBV5-1 to TRBJ2-1; D is undetermined. Here the CDR3 reads CASSPPLNEQFF. In DNA, the CDR3 is TGCGCCAGCAGCCCCCCCCTGAATGAGCAGTTCTTC.